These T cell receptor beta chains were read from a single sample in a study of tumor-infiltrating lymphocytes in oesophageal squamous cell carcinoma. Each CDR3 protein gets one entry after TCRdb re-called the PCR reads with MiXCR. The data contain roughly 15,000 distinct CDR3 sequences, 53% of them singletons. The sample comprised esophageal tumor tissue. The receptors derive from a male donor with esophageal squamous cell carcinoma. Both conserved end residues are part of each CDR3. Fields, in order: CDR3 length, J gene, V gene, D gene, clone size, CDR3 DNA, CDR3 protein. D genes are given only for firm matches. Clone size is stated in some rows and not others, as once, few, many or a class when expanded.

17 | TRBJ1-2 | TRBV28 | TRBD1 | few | TGTGCCAGCAGTTTACGTACCGGGACAGGGGTTATATATGGCTACACCTTC | CASSLRTGTGVIYGYTF
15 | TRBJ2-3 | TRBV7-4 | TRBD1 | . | TGTGCCAGCAGCTTATATAGGGCAGGGGGAAATACGCAGTATTTT | CASSLYRAGGNTQYF
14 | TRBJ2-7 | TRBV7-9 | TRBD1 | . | TGTGCCAGCAGCTTAGGGGGACAGGGGATCGAGCAGTACTTC | CASSLGGQGIEQYF
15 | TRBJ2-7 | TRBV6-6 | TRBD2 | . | TGTGCCAGCAGTTACGCCAGGGACTACAACAATGAGCAGTACTTC | CASSYARDYNNEQYF
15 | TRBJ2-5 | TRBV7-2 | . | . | TGTGCCAGCAGCTTAGATCTTGGCTATTACAATGAGCAGTACTTC | CASSLDLGYYNEQYF
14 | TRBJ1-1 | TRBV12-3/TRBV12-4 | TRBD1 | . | TGTGCCAGCAGTAAGGACAGGGTGAACACTGAAGCTTTCTTT | CASSKDRVNTEAFF
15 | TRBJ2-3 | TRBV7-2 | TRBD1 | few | TGTGCCAGCAGCACTCTACAGGGGAGCACAGATACGCAGTATTTT | CASSTLQGSTDTQYF
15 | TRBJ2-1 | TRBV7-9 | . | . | TGTGCCAGCAGCCCAGCGGGCGGGTTAAACAATGAGCAGTTCTTC | CASSPAGGLNNEQFF
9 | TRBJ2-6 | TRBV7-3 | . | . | TGTGCCAGCAGCTTAACAGCGACTTTC | CASSLTATF
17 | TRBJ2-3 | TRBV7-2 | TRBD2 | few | TGTGCCAGCAGCACCCCAGGGTCTAGCGGGAGGAGGGATACGCAGTATTTT | CASSTPGSSGRRDTQYF
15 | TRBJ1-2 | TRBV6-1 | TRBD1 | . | TGTGCCAGCAGTTACGGGACAGGGGGCATCTATGGCTACACCTTC | CASSYGTGGIYGYTF
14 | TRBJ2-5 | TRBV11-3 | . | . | TGTGCCAGCAGCCCAGCAGGGGTGGGAGAGACCCAGTACTTC | CASSPAGVGETQYF
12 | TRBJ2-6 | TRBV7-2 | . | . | TGTGCCAGAACCAGGGGGGCCAACGTCCTGACTTTC | CARTRGANVLTF
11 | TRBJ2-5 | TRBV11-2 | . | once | TGTGCCAGCAGCTCTAAAGAGACCCAGTACTTC | CASSSKETQYF
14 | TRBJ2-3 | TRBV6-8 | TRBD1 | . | TGTGCCAGCAGACGACAGGGGGCAACAGATACGCAGTATTTT | CASRRQGATDTQYF
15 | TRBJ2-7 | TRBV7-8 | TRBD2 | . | TGTGCCAGCAGCATGCGAGGCGGGGGGTCCTACGAGCAGTACTTC | CASSMRGGGSYEQYF
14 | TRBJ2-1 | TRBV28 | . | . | TGTGCCAGCAGTTTTTGGCGTAATAATTCACCCCTCCACTTC | CASSFWRNNSPLHF
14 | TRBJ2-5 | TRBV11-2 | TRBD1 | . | TGTGCCAGCAGCTCCGGACAGGGGATAGAGACCCAGTACTTC | CASSSGQGIETQYF
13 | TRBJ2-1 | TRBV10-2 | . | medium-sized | TGCGCCAGCAGTGAACCGGATTACAATGAGCAGTTCTTC | CASSEPDYNEQFF